These 30 T cell receptor beta chains share one sample of origin, sequenced in a study of T cell responses to AZD1222 COVID-19 vaccine. The method was immunoSEQ multiplex PCR; TCRdb's version includes in-frame clones alone and lacks a portion of them. The data hold 95,000 to 100,000 clones, with roughly nine tenths observed a single time. This specimen was peripheral blood, taken on day 0 of AZD1222 vaccination. The receptors stem from an adult in good health.

The genes are TRBV24-1 and TRBJ2-1, with 10 positions matching TRBD2. After removal of 2 bases from V and 5 bases from J, the junction contained 8 bases not matched to a gene. The CDR3 is 17 residues long. The germline V gene encodes CDR1 KGHDR and CDR2 SFDVKD. CDR3 coding DNA: TGTGCCACCAGTGATTCCGCCCTAGCGGGAGTTCACAATGAGCAGTTCTTC. Translated, it gives CATSDSALAGVHNEQFF.

The gene calls are TRBV5-4 and TRBJ2-7, with 14 nucleotides matching TRBD2. CDR1 is SGHNT, CDR2 YYREEE, per germline (reference sequence). The CDR3 runs 17 residues. V lost 2 bases and J lost 2; bases outside the gene matches: 6. CDR3 amino acids: CASSLEGLAGVTYEQYF. CDR3 sequence (DNA): TGTGCCAGCAGCTTAGAGGGACTAGCGGGAGTTACCTACGAGCAGTACTTC. Drawing the rest from reference TRBV5-4 and TRBJ2-7, the complete variable domain is ETGVTQSPTHLIKTRGQQVTLRCSSQSGHNTVSWYQQALGQGPQFIFQYYREEENGRGNFPPRFSGLQFPNYSSELNVNALELDDSALYLCASSLEGLAGVTYEQYFGPGTRLTVT.

CDR3 nucleotides: TGTGCCAGCAGCTCCCCTGGGGAGCAGTTCTTC. Translating gives CASSSPGEQFF. The chain links TRBV7-2 to TRBJ2-1; D is undetermined. The CDR3 is 11 amino acids. Trimming shortened V by 4 bases and J by 10 bases, and 8 bases separated the two germline ends. The germline gives CDR1 SGHTA, CDR2 FQGNSA.

This clone was detected only once. The chain couples TRBV7-2 to TRBJ1-1; 9 bases fit TRBD1. CDR1 SGHTA and CDR2 FQGNSA come from the germline V gene. The CDR3 is made up of 14 amino acids. The J segment lost 4 bases and the V segment lost 5 bases, leaving 5 bases of the junction unmatched. The CDR3 loop is CASSIQGAGTEAFF. In DNA form, the CDR3 reads TGTGCCAGCAGCATACAGGGGGCGGGCACTGAAGCTTTCTTT.

The sample holds a few counts of this clone. CDR3 DNA sequence: TGTGCCAGCAGCTTGAGACAGGCGGGCTATGGCTACACCTTC. As protein: CASSLRQAGYGYTF. The chain joins TRBV9 to TRBJ1-2; the D gene is possibly TRBD1 (6 bases). The germline V gene encodes CDR1 SGDLS and CDR2 YYNGEE. V lost 4 bases, J lost 4 bases, and 14 bases lay in between. This CDR3 spans 14 amino acids.

The chain couples TRBV24-1 to TRBJ2-1, with D perhaps TRBD1 or TRBD2 (6 bases each). Trimming pared 12 bases from V and 9 bases from J, leaving 29 bases between. This CDR3 comprises 16 residues. From germline, CDR1 is KGHDR and CDR2 SFDVKD. DNA for the CDR3: TGTGCCTCCGACTCCGGGACTCGCAATGAGGGGGGTGAGCAGTTCTTC. Its translation: CASDSGTRNEGGEQFF.

The chain uses TRBV9 and TRBJ2-1; 10 bases align to TRBD2. The J segment lost 4 bases and the V segment lost 3 bases, leaving 4 bases of the junction unmatched. Germline-derived CDR1 and CDR2 are SGDLS and YYNGEE. The CDR3 consists of 15 residues. The chain's CDR3 is CASSELAGIYNEQFF. The CDR3 bases are TGTGCCAGCAGCGAACTAGCGGGGATATACAATGAGCAGTTCTTC.

The rearrangement joins TRBV6-2 or TRBV6-3 to TRBJ2-1; no clear D gene. Germline V lookup: CDR1 MNHEY, CDR2 SVGEGT. V was trimmed by 6 bases and J by 8 bases, leaving 11 bases between them. The CDR3 has 12 amino acids. The CDR3 loop is CASSPDGYEQFF. In nucleotides, the CDR3 is TGTGCCAGCAGCCCAGATGGTTATGAGCAGTTCTTC.

The V call is TRBV5-6, the J call TRBJ2-7; D is possibly TRBD2 (6 bases). Trimming shortened V by 1 base and J by 2 bases, and 13 bases separated the two germline ends. Germline loops: CDR1 SGHDT, CDR2 YYEEEE. This CDR3 has 15 amino acids. The CDR3 is CASSLWERVPYEQYF. CDR3 DNA: TGTGCCAGCAGCTTGTGGGAGCGGGTCCCCTACGAGCAGTACTTC.

The rearrangement links TRBV30 to TRBJ2-2; no firm D call. The V gene's germline CDR1 is GTSNPN and CDR2 SVGIG (reference sequence). The germline V and J ends were trimmed by 4 bases and 4 bases, with 10 bases remaining between them. The length of the CDR3 is 13 residues. For the CDR3, the DNA is TGTGCCTGGAACCAGCGAGGCACCGGGGAGCTGTTTTTT. It specifies CAWNQRGTGELFF.

This clone has only one observation. The chain uses TRBV6-5 and TRBJ2-7, with TRBD1 matching 10 bases. CDR3 length: 14 residues. V dropped 5 bases and J dropped 6; count of bases not matched to a gene: 7. Germline CDR1 and CDR2: MNHEY and SVGAGI. The CDR3 protein is CASSTRDRGGEQYF. In DNA form, the CDR3 reads TGTGCCAGCAGTACTCGGGACAGGGGAGGCGAGCAGTACTTC.

Here the CDR3 reads CATSDPPLGTSGNTGELFF. The CDR3 nucleotides are TGTGCCACCAGTGACCCCCCCCTCGGGACTAGCGGGAACACCGGGGAGCTGTTTTTT. The chain uses TRBV24-1 and TRBJ2-2; TRBD2 matches 11 bases. Germline V gives CDR1 KGHDR, CDR2 SFDVKD. This CDR3 comprises 19 residues. V lost 4 bases to trimming and J lost 1 base; unmatched junction nucleotides: 10.

The chain combines TRBV5-1 with TRBJ2-1, with D perhaps given as TRBD1 or TRBD2 (5 bases each). This CDR3 is 14 amino acids long. Germline V gene data show CDR1 as SGHRS and CDR2 as YFSETQ. V was trimmed by 4 bases and J by 2 bases, leaving 10 bases between them. DNA for the CDR3: TGCGCCAGCAGCCACCGGGACGCCTACAATGAGCAGTTCTTC. Translation: CASSHRDAYNEQFF.

The rearrangement uses TRBV6-5 and TRBJ2-7; TRBD1 is a possible D gene (5 bases). This CDR3 contains 13 residues. The ends were cut back, 0 bases at V and 2 bases at J, with 5 bases in the middle. The V gene's germline CDR1 is MNHEY and CDR2 SVGAGI. CDR3 nucleotide sequence: TGTGCCAGCAGTTACTCAGGGGCCTACGAGCAGTACTTC. This gives the protein CASSYSGAYEQYF.

The rearrangement uses TRBV5-1 and TRBJ1-5; D gene uncertain. CDR1 SGHRS and CDR2 YFSETQ come from the germline V gene. V was pared by 0 bases and J by 4 bases, with 11 bases between. The CDR3 is 15 residues long. The CDR3 is CASSLVAGNNQPQHF. The DNA for the CDR3 is TGCGCCAGCAGCTTGGTGGCAGGCAATAATCAGCCCCAGCATTTT.

The chain recombines TRBV5-1 with TRBJ2-3; TRBD1 might be the D (5 bases). V lost 5 bases, J lost 3 bases, and 10 bases lay in between. The CDR3 runs 13 residues. Germline V gene data show CDR1 as SGHRS and CDR2 as YFSETQ. In nucleotides, the CDR3 is TGCGCCAGCAGGCCCCAGGGAACAGATACGCAGTATTTT. This translates into CASRPQGTDTQYF.

The chain uses TRBV15 and TRBJ1-3; D is unclear. Between the trimmed V and J ends, which lost 2 bases and 0 bases, there was a span of 14 bases. Germline CDR1 and CDR2: LNHNV and YYDKDF (reference sequence). The CDR3 runs 17 residues. The chain's CDR3 is CATSRFRGRNSGNTIYF. The CDR3 DNA follows: TGTGCCACCAGCAGATTCCGCGGGCGTAACTCTGGAAACACCATATATTTT.

This chain links TRBV7-9 with TRBJ1-4, with 9 bases matching TRBD1. After removal of 4 bases from V and 9 bases from J, the junction contained 9 bases not matched to a gene. The germline V gene encodes CDR1 SEHNR and CDR2 FQNEAQ (reference sequence). The CDR3 sequence is 15 residues long. CDR3 residues: CASSSHRGLGQKLFF. The CDR3 DNA reads TGTGCCAGCAGCTCTCACAGGGGGCTGGGGCAAAAACTGTTTTTT.

This rearrangement joins TRBV19 to TRBJ1-1; 7 bases line up with TRBD1. The CDR3 is 13 residues long. Trimming took 7 bases from V and 5 from J; bases not matched to a gene: 7. Germline V gene lookup returns CDR1 LNHDA and CDR2 SQIVND (reference sequence). CDR3 in DNA: TGTGCCAGTAAGTACAGGGGCGAGACTGAAGCTTTCTTT. Translating it yields CASKYRGETEAFF.

This clone was seen a handful of times. The CDR3 sequence is CASSDRDNTGELFF. CDR3 sequence (DNA): TGCGCCAGCTCTGACAGGGACAACACCGGGGAGCTGTTTTTT. The V gene is TRBV5-1, the J gene TRBJ2-2, with TRBD1 matching over 7 bases. The CDR3 runs 14 residues. After removal of 7 bases from V and 2 bases from J, the junction contained 5 bases not matched to a gene. The germline V gene has CDR1 SGHRS and CDR2 YFSETQ.

The gene calls are TRBV23-1 and TRBJ2-1; D gene ambiguous. TRBV23-1 is filed as an ORF, its function uncertain. The CDR3 extends over 12 amino acids. V lost 4 bases and J lost 5, with 6 bases in between. The CDR3, as DNA: TGCGCCAGCAGTCCCCCAAACAATGAGCAGTTCTTC. It translates to CASSPPNNEQFF.

The J gene is TRBJ1-2, the V gene TRBV19; D is uncertain. CDR3 length: 13 residues. The ends were cut back, 3 bases at V and 7 bases at J, with 12 bases in the middle. Germline-derived CDR1 and CDR2 are LNHDA and SQIVND (reference sequence). CDR3 nucleotide sequence: TGTGCCAGTAGTATGTCGGGGAGGCTTGGCTACACCTTC. Translated, it gives CASSMSGRLGYTF.

The V gene is TRBV4-1, the J gene TRBJ2-3; 11 bases align to TRBD2. J was trimmed by 4 bases and V by 8 bases; bases with no gene match: 17. This CDR3 is 18 amino acids long. Germline assignment: CDR1 MGHRA and CDR2 YSYEKL. The CDR3 region is CASRRLLLAGVGADTQYF. DNA for the CDR3: TGCGCCAGCCGCCGACTGTTACTAGCGGGAGTAGGCGCAGATACGCAGTATTTT.

V usage is TRBV5-1 and J usage is TRBJ2-1; 10 bases fit TRBD2. The J segment lost 0 bases and the V segment lost 4 bases, leaving 4 bases of the junction unmatched. Germline V lookup: CDR1 SGHRS, CDR2 YFSETQ. CDR3 size: 16 residues. Written as DNA, the CDR3 is TGCGCCAGCAGCCCTACTAGCGGGAACTCCTACAATGAGCAGTTCTTC. This translates into CASSPTSGNSYNEQFF.

This clone was found once. The CDR3 coding sequence is TGTGCCACCAGCAGAGATAGAGGCCGACTGAACACTGAAGCTTTCTTT. It encodes CATSRDRGRLNTEAFF. V usage is TRBV15 and J usage is TRBJ1-1, with D unresolved. The CDR3 extends over 16 amino acids. Trimming took 0 bases from V and 0 from J, leaving 11 bases between them. Germline CDR1 reads LNHNV; CDR2 reads YYDKDF (reference sequence).

The chain joins TRBV4-2 to TRBJ1-4, with 9 bases identical to TRBD1. Per germline, CDR1 LGHNA and CDR2 YNFKEQ. The CDR3 loop spans 16 amino acids. Trimming at V came to 4 bases and at J to 7 bases, leaving 10 bases not matched to a gene. CDR3 nucleotide sequence: TGTGCCAGCAGCCGAGAACAGGGGGCGCGCGGTGAAAAACTGTTTTTT. Residues: CASSREQGARGEKLFF.

The chain carries TRBV9 and TRBJ2-6; 8 bases match TRBD1. Trimming at V came to 1 base and at J to 3 bases, leaving 15 bases not matched to a gene. The CDR3 has 20 residues. Germline V gene sequence: CDR1 SGDLS, CDR2 YYNGEE. CDR3 bases: TGTGCCAGCAGCGTATTGAAGTTCGGGCAGGGGGCCTTTGGGGCCAACGTCCTGACTTTC. It encodes CASSVLKFGQGAFGANVLTF.

This clone was seen just once. V is TRBV19 and J is TRBJ2-1; D is perhaps TRBD1 (6 bases). This CDR3 contains 16 residues. Deletions cut 1 base from V and 8 bases from J, with 18 bases between. Germline CDR1 reads LNHDA; CDR2 reads SQIVND (reference sequence). The CDR3 nucleotides are TGTGCCAGTAGTATAGGACGGGACATCCAAGGCCATGAGCAGTTCTTC. As protein: CASSIGRDIQGHEQFF.

The CDR3 bases are TGTGCCAGCAGTTTTACGGGAGAAAGAAACGAGCAGTACTTC. Protein: CASSFTGERNEQYF. V gene TRBV28 combines with J gene TRBJ2-7, with TRBD2 as a possible D gene (6 bases). The CDR3 is 14 amino acids. Trimming took 3 bases from V and 5 from J, leaving 14 bases between them. Germline V gene lookup returns CDR1 MDHEN and CDR2 SYDVKM.

Turning to this clone: Other DNA variants within this sample encode the same CDR3. The chain has TRBV27 and TRBJ1-2; the D gene is possibly TRBD1 (6 bases). Germline-derived CDR1 and CDR2 are MNHEY and SMNVEV (reference sequence). CDR3 length equals 13 residues. Trimming took off 5 bases at V and 2 bases at J, with 9 bases between the two ends. The CDR3 coding sequence is TGTGCCAGCAGTGCCACAGGGAACTATGGCTACACCTTC. It codes for CASSATGNYGYTF.